This TCR beta chain was observed in a study of cytomegalovirus exposure and HLA in healthy donors. Broader study findings: Listed as cytomegalovirus-associated were 150 or so TCR beta chains. By a later analysis, the bulk of CMV-associated TCR beta chains appeared HLA-restricted. Later analysis identified several of the most significant clusters that appeared linked to common viral pathogens. Most TCR sequences were seen very rarely across donors, but some public TCRs occurred in many.

A multiplex PCR was run with 60 Vbeta primers and 13 Jbeta primers. The data were produced by immunoSEQ multiplex PCR, yet TCRdb's version contains in-frame clones alone and is incomplete. The sample shows approximately 140,000 clones, about 85% of them seen only once. Per germline, CDR1 GTSNPN and CDR2 SVGIG (reference sequence). CDR3 length: 15 residues. The V segment lost 1 base and the J segment 6 bases; nucleotides outside the gene matches: 9. Details on this clone: The target antigen is unknown.

The source is a female donor in good health and CMV-seronegative. The sample taken for sequencing was PBMCs. This chain links TRBV30 with TRBJ2-7; 10 positions match TRBD2. The CDR3 region is CAWSAPPGLAREQYF. The CDR3 nucleotides are TGTGCCTGGAGTGCACCCCCGGGACTAGCGCGCGAGCAGTACTTC.